The entry that follows covers one T cell receptor (beta chain) sequence. The clone's antigen remains unknown. From each donor, a roughly 2.5 ml peripheral blood sample was drawn into PAXgene tubes and stored at -80 degrees C. Without any T cell sorting, total RNA was extracted from whole blood using the PAXgene blood miRNA kit on an automated QIAcube. Deep TCRalpha and TCRbeta repertoire profiling with unique molecular barcoding was performed on peripheral blood of monozygotic twin pairs concordant or discordant for inflammatory bowel disease. Smoking habits were recorded for all twin pairs, and individuals were classified as current, former or never smokers. Including the terminal cysteine and phenylalanine, the CDR3 comprises 13 residues. The record lacks a DNA sequence. These data come from a study of monozygotic twins with inflammatory bowel disease (dated by TCRdb to between 2019 and 2020). Context from the whole study: The full study comprised around 28 monozygotic twin pairs: nine German pairs (four IBD-concordant, five IBD-discordant) and 19 IBD-discordant Danish pairs. Disease-associated traits were sought mainly through comparisons between IBD patients and their genetically identical healthy co-twins within discordant pairs. Each individual had, on average, about 151 000 unique TCRalpha sequences and 181 000 unique TCRbeta sequences available for analysis. What the work shows at the level of the full study, not this receptor alone: TCRbeta repertoire diversity, by inverse Simpson index, was decreased in IBD patients compared with their healthy co-twins. Different T cell subtypes could not be distinguished in the analysis. Fewer clonotypes were shared with other individuals by IBD patients than by healthy twins, most markedly in patients showing signs of disease activity. The results gave no support for a single strong signal or clonotype linked to IBD. Because patients received different immunosuppressive treatments, the repertoires may have picked up extra background noise and variability between individuals. No difference in repertoire similarity was observed between concordant and discordant twins, possibly owing to limited statistical power.

Preparation of the library involved 5' RACE. Each TCR library was prepared from around 3,400 ng of total RNA. For each sample, cDNA was synthesized in eight separate reactions using SMARTScribe reverse transcriptase. Unique molecular identifiers containing a 6-nucleotide sample barcode were introduced through template switching during cDNA synthesis. Amplification of TCRalpha and TCRbeta cDNA involved two nested PCRs of around 15 and 9 cycles, and each PCR was followed by bead purification. Before amplification, the cDNA was treated with uracil DNA-glycosylase and purified using the QIAquick PCR purification kit. The second PCR added Illumina TruSeq-compatible adapters along with sample-specific barcodes. TapeStation and Qubit were used to check library quality and concentration, and 5 ng of each library went into the pool. Sequencing of the pooled libraries was done on an Illumina HiSeq2500 single-index Rapid Run using custom sequencing primers and 2 x 100 bp reads. In the original analysis: UMI-based consensus assembly with MiGEC version 1.2.6 was used to correct PCR and sequencing errors. MiXCR version 2.1.1 handled V(D)J alignment, clonotype assembly and CDR3 extraction. Gene usage, clonotype sharing and MAIT/NKT TCR abundance were normalised by analysing the top 1000, 10 000 and 20 000 clonotypes per sample. After downsampling to 27 000 UMIs, diversity was calculated as the inverse Simpson index using the vegan R package. Paired Mann-Whitney U tests on discordant twin pairs were used, with Benjamini-Hochberg multiple-testing correction. TCRdb reanalyzed the reads, keeping one entry per CDR3 protein sequence and omitting DNA. The V and J calls were determined by TCRdb, not by the authors. The data table for this sample lists approximately 120,000 distinct CDR3 sequences. The ten top clones hold around 12% of the sample.

Sequencing input: blood. This receptor chain uses TRBV12-3 or TRBV12-4 and TRBJ1-2. The sequence came from a human donor with ulcerative colitis or Crohn's disease, or a healthy co-twin of an affected twin (not recorded which). The CDR3 protein sequence reads: CASSLAEDYGYTF.